Listed below are T cell receptor beta chains from one sample, sequenced in a study of blood T cell repertoires in COVID-19. Sequencing was performed with immunoSEQ multiplex PCR; in TCRdb, only in-frame clones are kept and a portion is missing. The sample yields over 120,000 clones, roughly nine tenths seen once. The sequencing input was peripheral blood. Receptors were obtained from a human donor in a cohort sampled during active COVID-19. Each CDR3 is given with its conserved first and last residue. Fields, in order: V gene, J gene, CDR3 protein.

V gene: TRBV21-1
J gene: TRBJ2-4
CDR3 protein: CASSEGSPHEAKNIQYF

V gene: TRBV18
J gene: TRBJ2-1
CDR3 protein: CASSPRPLADYNEQFF

V gene: TRBV15
J gene: TRBJ1-4
CDR3 protein: CATSREQTGQNEKLFF

V gene: TRBV9
J gene: TRBJ1-1
CDR3 protein: CASSVGSSQDTEAFF

V gene: TRBV5-1
J gene: TRBJ2-3
CDR3 protein: CASRPGSGLAGASSTDTQYF

V gene: TRBV3-1/TRBV3-2
J gene: TRBJ1-6
CDR3 protein: CASSQGQANSPLHF

V gene: TRBV2
J gene: TRBJ1-1
CDR3 protein: CASRVEVWDRAFF

V gene: TRBV4-2
J gene: TRBJ2-1
CDR3 protein: CASSILDRVHNEQFF

V gene: TRBV3-1/TRBV3-2
J gene: TRBJ2-6
CDR3 protein: CASSQVLGRGGANVLTF

V gene: TRBV5-1
J gene: TRBJ2-1
CDR3 protein: CASSLASSGGADEQFF

V gene: TRBV27
J gene: TRBJ1-5
CDR3 protein: CASSLGRANQPQHF

V gene: TRBV19
J gene: TRBJ2-7
CDR3 protein: CASTGGAGEQYF

V gene: TRBV7-7
J gene: TRBJ1-1
CDR3 protein: CASSLSGNTEAFF

V gene: TRBV13
J gene: TRBJ1-3
CDR3 protein: CASSLGRGRWGNTIYF

V gene: TRBV7-9
J gene: TRBJ2-3
CDR3 protein: CASSHPYHWARSGTDTQYF

V gene: TRBV29-1
J gene: TRBJ1-2
CDR3 protein: CSAGTGGYYGYTF

V gene: TRBV10-3
J gene: TRBJ1-4
CDR3 protein: CAISEMGGEEKLFF

V gene: TRBV18
J gene: TRBJ1-6
CDR3 protein: CASSHGPLGNSPLHF

V gene: TRBV5-1
J gene: TRBJ2-1
CDR3 protein: CASSLQPGGSYNEQFF

V gene: TRBV6-2/TRBV6-3
J gene: TRBJ2-7
CDR3 protein: CASSPNRDRSYEQYF

V gene: TRBV5-1
J gene: TRBJ2-4
CDR3 protein: CASSLVGTGDLLAKNIQYF

V gene: TRBV5-1
J gene: TRBJ1-2
CDR3 protein: CASSHRTGLDGYTF

V gene: TRBV4-1
J gene: TRBJ2-4
CDR3 protein: CASSHLKGQGINIQYF

V gene: TRBV11-2
J gene: TRBJ1-2
CDR3 protein: CASSPGGAVYGYTF

V gene: TRBV2
J gene: TRBJ1-2
CDR3 protein: CASSMRQGAGYTF

V gene: TRBV4-1
J gene: TRBJ1-1
CDR3 protein: CASSDRVQTEAFF

V gene: TRBV7-6
J gene: TRBJ2-7
CDR3 protein: CASSLGGGVIGEQYF

V gene: TRBV20-1
J gene: TRBJ2-7
CDR3 protein: CSAHGDYEQYF

V gene: TRBV9
J gene: TRBJ1-1
CDR3 protein: CASSAPLRGGLNTEAFF

V gene: TRBV18
J gene: TRBJ1-4
CDR3 protein: CASSPGTGGNPNEKLFF

V gene: TRBV6-6
J gene: TRBJ1-2
CDR3 protein: CASSRDNLGYTF

V gene: TRBV5-4
J gene: TRBJ2-5
CDR3 protein: CASSQTGIQETQYF

V gene: TRBV12-3/TRBV12-4
J gene: TRBJ1-2
CDR3 protein: CASSLVEGDGYTF

V gene: TRBV27
J gene: TRBJ2-5
CDR3 protein: CASKVNRGYRETQYF

V gene: TRBV7-9
J gene: TRBJ2-4
CDR3 protein: CASSLGAGALRNIQYF

V gene: TRBV2
J gene: TRBJ1-1
CDR3 protein: CASSEVGRGNTEAFF

V gene: TRBV3-1/TRBV3-2
J gene: TRBJ1-2
CDR3 protein: CASSPFTGARYGYTF

V gene: TRBV5-4
J gene: TRBJ2-1
CDR3 protein: CASSLPGGGSYNEQFF

V gene: TRBV5-1
J gene: TRBJ1-5
CDR3 protein: CASSLGTQPNQPQHF

V gene: TRBV3-1/TRBV3-2
J gene: TRBJ2-1
CDR3 protein: CASSLADNEQFF

V gene: TRBV18
J gene: TRBJ1-1
CDR3 protein: CASSPEVNTEAFF

V gene: TRBV9
J gene: TRBJ2-1
CDR3 protein: CASSSSGGAYNEQFF

V gene: TRBV19
J gene: TRBJ1-1
CDR3 protein: CASSAQGAIRNTEAFF

V gene: TRBV6-5
J gene: TRBJ1-4
CDR3 protein: CASSLGAGAEKLFF

V gene: TRBV13
J gene: TRBJ1-1
CDR3 protein: CATVGFGVGNTEAFF

V gene: TRBV18
J gene: TRBJ2-5
CDR3 protein: CASSPPGFGETQYF

V gene: TRBV3-1/TRBV3-2
J gene: TRBJ2-3
CDR3 protein: CASSLGPGSQDTQYF

V gene: TRBV3-1/TRBV3-2
J gene: TRBJ2-5
CDR3 protein: CASSLPLAGDRETQYF

V gene: TRBV7-2
J gene: TRBJ2-1
CDR3 protein: CASSRTSGGQRQFF

V gene: TRBV19
J gene: TRBJ1-6
CDR3 protein: CASSFPEAPLHF

V gene: TRBV7-2
J gene: TRBJ2-7
CDR3 protein: CASSPWTGAYEQYF

V gene: TRBV7-9
J gene: TRBJ1-2
CDR3 protein: CASSPAGRAVGYGYTF

V gene: TRBV18
J gene: TRBJ2-7
CDR3 protein: CASSPISAGGGAKQYF

V gene: TRBV21-1
J gene: TRBJ2-3
CDR3 protein: CASSTGGDRGHTDTQYF

V gene: TRBV4-1
J gene: TRBJ1-1
CDR3 protein: CASSQDRAADWTEAFF

V gene: TRBV7-3
J gene: TRBJ2-7
CDR3 protein: CASSPRGPYEQYF